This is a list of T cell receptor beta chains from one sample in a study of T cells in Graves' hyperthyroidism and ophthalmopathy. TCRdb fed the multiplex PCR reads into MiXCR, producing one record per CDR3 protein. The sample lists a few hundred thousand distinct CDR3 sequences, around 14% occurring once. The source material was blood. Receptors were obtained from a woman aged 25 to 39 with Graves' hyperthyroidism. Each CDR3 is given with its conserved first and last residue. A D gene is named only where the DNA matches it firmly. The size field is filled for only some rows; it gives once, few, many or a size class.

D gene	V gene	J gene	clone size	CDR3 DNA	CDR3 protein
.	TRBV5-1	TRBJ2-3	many	TGCGCCAGCAGCTTGGCAGCGACACGCACAGATACGCAGTATTTT	CASSLAATRTDTQYF
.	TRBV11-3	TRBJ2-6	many	TGTGCCAGCAGCTTAGGTCCACGTACTGGGGCCAACGTCCTGACTTTC	CASSLGPRTGANVLTF
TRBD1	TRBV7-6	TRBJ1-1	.	TGTGCCAGCAGCCTCCAGGGGGGGAACACTGAAGCTCTCTTT	CASSLQGGNTEALF
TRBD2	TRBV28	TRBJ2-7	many	TGTGCCAGCAGAGGCGCGGGAGTCGGCTACGAGCAGTACTTC	CASRGAGVGYEQYF
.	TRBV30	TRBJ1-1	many	TGTGCCCTAAAAATGACGTTAATTAACACTGAAGCTTTCTTT	CALKMTLINTEAFF
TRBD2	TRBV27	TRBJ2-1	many	TGTGCCAGCAGTTTATGGCGGGAGCGCAGTGAGCAGTTCTTC	CASSLWRERSEQFF
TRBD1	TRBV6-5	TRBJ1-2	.	TGTGCCAGCAGATATACAGGGGGCGCCTATGGCTACACCTTC	CASRYTGGAYGYTF
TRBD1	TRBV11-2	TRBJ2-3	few	TGTGCCAGCAGCAGAACAGGGGGGATCACAGATACGCAGTATTTT	CASSRTGGITDTQYF
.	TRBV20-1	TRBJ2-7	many	TGCAGTGCTAGAGCCCTAACTAGTAACGAGCAGTACTTC	CSARALTSNEQYF
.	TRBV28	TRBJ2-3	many	TGTGCCAGCAGCGCAGGACAGACCACAGATACGCAGTATTTT	CASSAGQTTDTQYF
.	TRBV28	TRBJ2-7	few	TGTGTCAGCAGCGCAGGAAGCGGCGAGCAGTACTTC	CVSSAGSGEQYF
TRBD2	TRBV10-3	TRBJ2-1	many	TGTGCCATCAGTGAGATGTCTAGCGGGAGAAATGAGCAGTTCTTC	CAISEMSSGRNEQFF
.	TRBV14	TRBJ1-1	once	TGTGCCAGCAGCCCAGTGGAGGTACCGAAAGGGGGAGGGAACACTGAAGCTTTCTTT	CASSPVEVPKGGGNTEAFF
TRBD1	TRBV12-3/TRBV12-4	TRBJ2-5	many	TGTGCCAGCACCGGTGAACAGGGGGCAATGGAGACCCAGTACTTC	CASTGEQGAMETQYF
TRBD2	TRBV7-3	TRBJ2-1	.	TGTGCCAGCAGCTTAAATTTCGGGAGGTATGAGCAGTTCTTC	CASSLNFGRYEQFF
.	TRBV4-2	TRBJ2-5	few	TGTGCCAGCAGCGGGCCCCCCGTGAGAGAGACCCAGTACTTC	CASSGPPVRETQYF
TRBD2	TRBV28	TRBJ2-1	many	TGTGCCAGCACAGAATTAGCGGGAGTTGGGTCCTACAATGAGCAGTTCTTC	CASTELAGVGSYNEQFF
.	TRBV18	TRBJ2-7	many	TGTGCCAGCTCACCACGGTTAGCGGGACAGCATAACTACGAGCAGTACTTC	CASSPRLAGQHNYEQYF
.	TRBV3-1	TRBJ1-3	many	TGTGCCAGCAGGGGGACGGGGACGGGAAACACCATATATTTT	CASRGTGTGNTIYF
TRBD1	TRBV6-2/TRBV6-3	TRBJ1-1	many	TGTGCCAGCACCAGGGGGCCTAAACAGAACACTGAAGCTTTCTTT	CASTRGPKQNTEAFF
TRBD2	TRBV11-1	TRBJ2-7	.	TGTGCCAGCAGCCAAGGGGGTCTAGCGGGAGGGGGTGAGCAGTACTTC	CASSQGGLAGGGEQYF
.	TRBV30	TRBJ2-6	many	TGTGCCTGGACAAGGGCTGGGGCCAACGTCCTGACTTTC	CAWTRAGANVLTF
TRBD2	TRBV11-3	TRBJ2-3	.	TGTGCCAGCAGCTTAGATTGGTCGGGGGGGCAGATAGATACGCAGTATTTT	CASSLDWSGGQIDTQYF
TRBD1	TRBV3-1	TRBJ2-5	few	TGTGCCAGCGGACAGGTTCAAGAGACCCAGTACTTC	CASGQVQETQYF
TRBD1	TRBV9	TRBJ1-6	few	TGTGCCAGCAGCGCTACCGGGACAGGGAATTCACCCCTCCACTTT	CASSATGTGNSPLHF
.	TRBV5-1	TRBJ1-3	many	TGCGCCAGCAGCTTGGACGGGGCCTCTGGAAACACCATATATTTT	CASSLDGASGNTIYF
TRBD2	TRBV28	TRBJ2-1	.	TGTGCCAGCAGTTCGACTAGCGGGAGAGACGTTTACAATGAGCAGTTCTTC	CASSSTSGRDVYNEQFF
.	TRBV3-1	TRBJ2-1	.	TGTGCCAGCAGCCAAGATCGAGGGTCTGAGCAGTTCTTC	CASSQDRGSEQFF
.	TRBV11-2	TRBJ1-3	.	TGTGCCAGCAGCCGGGACGGCTCTGGAAACACCATATATTTT	CASSRDGSGNTIYF
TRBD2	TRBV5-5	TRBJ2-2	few	TGTGCCAGCAGCCCGGCCGGGACTAGCCACACCGGGGAGCTGTTTTTT	CASSPAGTSHTGELFF
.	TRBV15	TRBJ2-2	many	TGTGCCACCAGCAGTATCCCCATTGTCGGGAACACCGGGGAGCTGTTTTTT	CATSSIPIVGNTGELFF
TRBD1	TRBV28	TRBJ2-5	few	TGTGCCAGCAGTACGGACAGGGGGGAAGAGACCCAGTACTTC	CASSTDRGEETQYF
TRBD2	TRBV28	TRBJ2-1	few	TGTGCCAGCAGTTTAGGACTAGCGGGGAGTGAGCAGTTCTTC	CASSLGLAGSEQFF
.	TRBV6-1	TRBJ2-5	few	TGTGCCAGCAGTGCGGACAGACAAGAGACCCAGTACTTC	CASSADRQETQYF
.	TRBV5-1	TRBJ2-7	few	TGCGCCAGCAGCTTGGTGACAGGCGCCCTCTACGAGCAGTACTTC	CASSLVTGALYEQYF